The subject of this entry is one T cell receptor beta chain. Its antigen is unknown. From the cysteine through the phenylalanine, the CDR3 covers 15 amino acids. DNA for this receptor is not on file. The germline V gene (reference sequence) provides CDR1 DFQATT and CDR2 SNEGSKA. The data were taken from a study of T cells expressing NK-cell markers (TCRdb year 2020). For the wider study: Three sorted T-cell subsets (CD3+CD56+NKG2C+, CD3+CD56+NKG2C- and CD3+CD56-NKG2C+) from fewer than 10 donors had their TCR beta-chain repertoires profiled. Among the eight sequenced donors, only one was HCMV-seronegative, while the other seven were HCMV-seropositive. Randomly selected healthy volunteers, three men and five women, were used as the eight sequenced donors. Libraries were sequenced as 2 x 150 bp reads on Illumina HiSeq 2000/2500, MiSeq or NextSeq. The full study reports these points: Whether the expanded NKG2C-expressing T cell clones were specific for HCMV antigens was left unclear. In several donors, the dominant CD3+CD56+NKG2C+ clonotypes ranked among the top 10 CD8+ clonotypes, making up roughly 1.0-7.5% of CD8+ T cells. Those dominant clonotypes were again the most abundant among CD3+CD56-NKG2C+ cells in several donors, at about 25-60.1%.

HCMV-specific IgG was detected in serum with a commercial ELISA kit to determine HCMV serostatus. Ficoll density gradient centrifugation was used to isolate peripheral blood mononuclear cells from blood. Instrument used: Illumina HiSeq 2000. TCR beta cDNA libraries were made by 5'RACE template switching that added a universal primer site and unique molecular identifiers. Synthesis of cDNA was primed from the TCR beta constant segment and was followed by two consecutive PCR amplification steps. In the authors' own workflow: Reads were demultiplexed and grouped by UMI with MIGEC, and clonotypes were assembled and quantified with MiTCR. To exclude erroneous sequences, any TCR cDNA sequence not supported by at least two reads was discarded. The tcR package was used for downstream repertoire analysis, and clonotypes were matched across fractions by CDR3 nucleotide sequence plus V segment. VDJmatch was used to annotate antigen specificity against VDJdb, with one amino acid substitution in CDR3 permitted. TCRdb reprocessed the reads into one record per CDR3 protein sequence, lacking DNA. TCRdb's processing, not the authors', yielded these V and J calls. The sample has 350,000 to 400,000 distinct CDR3 sequences on record. The top ten clones comprise about 10% of the sample.

Sequencing was carried out using blood T cells: a sorted CD56 or NKG2C T cell subset, CD4+ or CD8+ T cells, or bulk PBMC T cells (not recorded which). The sequence derives from a woman aged 45 to 65 in good health. Donor details come from another sample of the same person, matched by shared clones. The chain links TRBV20-1 with TRBJ2-1; the TRBD1 assignment by TCRdb is unverifiable without DNA. CDR3 region: CSARAPGQGSNEQFF.